The clone carrying this T cell receptor (beta chain) has more than one count but fewer than ten. Its antigen is not identified. Employing constant-segment primers, 5'RACE generated TCR alpha and TCR beta cDNA libraries bearing sample barcodes and UMIs. TCRdb fed the 5' RACE reads into MiXCR, producing one record per CDR3 protein. Here the sample spans 450,000 to 650,000 distinct CDR3 sequences, 18% being singletons. The sample originates from a study of T-cell memory formation after mild COVID-19. Looking at the study overall: TCR clusters mostly belonged to single donors. Study conclusions and caveats: Second-wave clones that peaked on day 37 lacked confirmed SARS-CoV-2 specificity. Cross-reactive memory apparently joined, as some responding clones appeared in pre-infection memory.

This TCR was recovered from an adult woman who had mild COVID-19 (a few samples of this study predate the infection). Cell type and time point are not known. Sequencing input: PBMCs or a T cell subset sorted from them (not recorded which).

CDR3: CASSDGPIAYGYTF. In nucleotides, the CDR3 is TGTGCCAGCAGTGACGGACCAATCGCCTATGGCTACACCTTC. The V call is TRBV2, the J call TRBJ1-2, with D unresolved. This CDR3 has 14 residues. Germline V gives CDR1 SNHLY, CDR2 FYNNEI. V was shortened by 3 bases and J by 4 bases, with 12 bases between the two germline ends.